This T cell receptor (beta chain) came from a study of T-cell memory formation after mild COVID-19. With 1 base removed from V and 6 bases from J, the gap between germline ends came to 6 bases. This CDR3 contains 12 residues. Germline V lookup: CDR1 LGHNA, CDR2 YNFKEQ. 5'RACE with constant-segment primers built TCRalpha and TCRbeta cDNA libraries with UMIs. MiXCR, applied by TCRdb to the 5' RACE reads, yields one record per CDR3 protein. The table records around 200,000 distinct CDR3 sequences, around 27% of them present only once. Findings and caveats of the study: Clones contracting across day 15 to 85 had a balanced CD4/CD8 profile; later expanding clones leaned CD4+.

Details on this clonotype: The antigen is not known.

The sequencing sample was made of PBMCs or a T cell subset sorted from them (not recorded which). The chain links TRBV4-2 to TRBJ1-2; unclear D gene. The TCR originated in an adult woman who had mild COVID-19 (a few samples of this study predate the infection). Cell type and time point are not known. CDR3 protein: CASSQGEDGYTF. Here the CDR3 DNA reads TGTGCCAGCAGCCAAGGGGAGGATGGCTACACCTTC.